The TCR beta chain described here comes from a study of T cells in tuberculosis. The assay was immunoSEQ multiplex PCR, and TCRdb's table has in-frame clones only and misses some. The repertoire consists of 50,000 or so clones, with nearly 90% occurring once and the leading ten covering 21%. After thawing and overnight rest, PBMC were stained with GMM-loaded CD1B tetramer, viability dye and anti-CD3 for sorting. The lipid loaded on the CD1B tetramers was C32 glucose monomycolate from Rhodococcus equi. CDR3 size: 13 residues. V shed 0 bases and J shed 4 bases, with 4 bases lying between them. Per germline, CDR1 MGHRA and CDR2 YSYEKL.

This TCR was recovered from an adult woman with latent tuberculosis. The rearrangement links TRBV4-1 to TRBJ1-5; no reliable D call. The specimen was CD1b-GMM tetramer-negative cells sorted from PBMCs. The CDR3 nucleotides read TGCGCCAGCAGCCAAGACAGAAATCAGCCCCAGCATTTT. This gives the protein CASSQDRNQPQHF.